This entry describes one T cell receptor beta chain. The antigen is unknown. These data originate in a study of cytomegalovirus exposure and HLA in healthy donors. TCRdb's table, derived via immunoSEQ multiplex PCR, lists solely in-frame clones and lacks some. Of about 97,000 clones in the sample, roughly 94% are singletons; the top ten hold approximately 0.91%. Findings and caveats of the study: For cytomegalovirus status, the classifier reportedly gave diagnoses with high specificity and sensitivity.

V trimming: 5 bases; J trimming: 0 bases; junction bases outside the gene matches: 12. The CDR3 runs to 18 residues. In germline, CDR1 is SEHNR, CDR2 FQNEAQ (reference sequence). The sample was PBMCs. The V gene is TRBV7-9, the J gene TRBJ2-3; TRBD1 matches 9 bases. This TCR derives from a woman aged 18 to 35 in good health and CMV-seronegative. CDR3 protein: CASSHPGQGTSSTDTQYF. CDR3 sequence (DNA): TGTGCCAGCAGCCATCCGGGACAGGGCACCTCTAGCACAGATACGCAGTATTTT.